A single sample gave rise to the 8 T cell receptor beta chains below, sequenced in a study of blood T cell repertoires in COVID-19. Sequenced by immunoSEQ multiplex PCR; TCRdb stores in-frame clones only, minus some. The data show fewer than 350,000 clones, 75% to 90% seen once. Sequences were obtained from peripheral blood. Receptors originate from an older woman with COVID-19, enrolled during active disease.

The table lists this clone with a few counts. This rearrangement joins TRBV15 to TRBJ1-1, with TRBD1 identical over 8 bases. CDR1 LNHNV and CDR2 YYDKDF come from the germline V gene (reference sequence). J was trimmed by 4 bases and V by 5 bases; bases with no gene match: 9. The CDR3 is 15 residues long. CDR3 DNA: TGTGCCACCAGCTCCCACTTGGGGACAGGCACTGAAGCTTTCTTT. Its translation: CATSSHLGTGTEAFF.

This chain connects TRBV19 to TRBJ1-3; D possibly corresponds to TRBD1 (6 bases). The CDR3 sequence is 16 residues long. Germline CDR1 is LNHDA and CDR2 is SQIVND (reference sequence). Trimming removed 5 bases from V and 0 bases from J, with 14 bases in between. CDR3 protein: CASSFRTAYSGNTIYF. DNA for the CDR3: TGTGCCAGTAGTTTCCGGACAGCTTACTCTGGAAACACCATATATTTT.

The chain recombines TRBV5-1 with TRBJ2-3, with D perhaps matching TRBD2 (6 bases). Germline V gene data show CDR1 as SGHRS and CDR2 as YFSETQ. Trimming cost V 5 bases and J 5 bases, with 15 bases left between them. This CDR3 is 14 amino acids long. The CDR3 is CASRGGELLDTQYF. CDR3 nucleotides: TGCGCCAGCAGGGGGGGAGAGCTCTTAGATACGCAGTATTTT. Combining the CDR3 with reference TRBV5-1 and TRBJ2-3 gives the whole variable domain KAGVTQTPRYLIKTRGQQVTLSCSPISGHRSVSWYQQTPGQGLQFLFEYFSETQRNKGNFPGRFSGRQFSNSRSEMNVSTLELGDSALYLCASRGGELLDTQYFGPGTRLTVL.

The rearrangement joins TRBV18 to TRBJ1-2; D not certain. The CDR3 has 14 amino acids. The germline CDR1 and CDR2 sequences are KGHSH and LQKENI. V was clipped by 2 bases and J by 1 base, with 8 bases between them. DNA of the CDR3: TGTGCCAGCTCACCATTCGAGCTTAACTATGGCTACACCTTC. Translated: CASSPFELNYGYTF.

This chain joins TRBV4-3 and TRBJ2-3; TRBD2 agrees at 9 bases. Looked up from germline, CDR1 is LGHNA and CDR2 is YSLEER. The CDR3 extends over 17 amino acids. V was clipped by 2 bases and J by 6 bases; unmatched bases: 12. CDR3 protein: CASSQSSGGAIWDTQYF. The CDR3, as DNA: TGCGCCAGCAGCCAAAGTAGCGGGGGAGCGATATGGGATACGCAGTATTTT.

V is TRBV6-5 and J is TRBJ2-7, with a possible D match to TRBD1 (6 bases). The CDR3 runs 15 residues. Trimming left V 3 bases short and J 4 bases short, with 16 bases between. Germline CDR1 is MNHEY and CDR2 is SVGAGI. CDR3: CASSYLRGSNYEQYF. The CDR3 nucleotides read TGTGCCAGCAGTTATCTTAGGGGGAGCAATTACGAGCAGTACTTC.

CDR3 amino acids: CASSRYGGAQSGYTF. CDR3 nucleotide sequence: TGTGCCAGCAGCCGTTACGGGGGGGCGCAGAGTGGCTACACCTTC. The chain carries TRBV27 and TRBJ1-2, with D possibly matching TRBD1 (6 bases). Trimming removed 6 bases from V and 7 bases from J, with 21 bases in between. The germline V gene encodes CDR1 MNHEY and CDR2 SMNVEV (reference sequence). There are 15 residues in the CDR3.

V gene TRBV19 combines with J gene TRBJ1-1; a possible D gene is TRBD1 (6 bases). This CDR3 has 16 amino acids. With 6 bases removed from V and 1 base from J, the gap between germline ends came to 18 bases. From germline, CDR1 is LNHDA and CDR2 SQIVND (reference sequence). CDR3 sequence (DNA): TGTGCCAGTAGCATGACAGGAAGAAGGCAGAACACTGAAGCTTTCTTT. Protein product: CASSMTGRRQNTEAFF.